The rows below give T cell receptor beta chains drawn from one sample of a study of human T cells and chemical hapten exposure. TCRdb fed the RACE reads into MiXCR, producing one record per CDR3 protein. The table includes 75,000 to 90,000 distinct CDR3 sequences, about 10% detected once. The material was whole blood, obtained in connection with sensitization to the hapten diphenylcyclopropenone (DPC). These TCRs come from a woman aged 45-60 years with alopecia areata. Some clones in this sample may be carry-over from other donors' samples. CDR3s include the opening cysteine and the closing phenylalanine or tryptophan. A D gene is named only where the DNA matches it firmly. Clone sizes are given selectively: once, few, many, or a class where the clone is expanded.

TGCAGCGTCGTGGAGAATTCCTACAATGAGCAGTTCTTC	CSVVENSYNEQFF	few	TRBJ2-1	TRBV29-1	-
TGTGCCAGCAGCTTCGGGGGTTTGAAGCCTGAAGCTTTCTTT	CASSFGGLKPEAFF	many	TRBJ1-1	TRBV7-9	-
TGCAGTGCTAACCCCACTAGTTGGGAGACCCAGTACTTC	CSANPTSWETQYF	few	TRBJ2-5	TRBV20-1	-
TGTGCCAGCAGCTTGGCCGGGCCGACCCGCGAGCAGTACTTC	CASSLAGPTREQYF	many	TRBJ2-7	TRBV5-6	-
TGTGCCAGCAGCGGGACAGGCCGTCTGGATACGCAGTATTTT	CASSGTGRLDTQYF	many	TRBJ2-3	TRBV27	TRBD1
TGCGCCAGCAGTGATTCAGGCGGCGACGAGCAGTACTTC	CASSDSGGDEQYF	few	TRBJ2-7	TRBV10-1	-
TGTGCCAGCAGTCAGTCCTACAATGAGCAGTTCTTC	CASSQSYNEQFF	many	TRBJ2-1	TRBV6-5	-
TGTGCCAGCAGTTTTTTGGGGTTATACTACTATGGCTACACCTTC	CASSFLGLYYYGYTF	many	TRBJ1-2	TRBV28	-
TGTGCCAGCAGTTTACAGTCGGTGCAGTACTTC	CASSLQSVQYF	-	TRBJ2-7	TRBV28	-
TGTGCCGGGCGGGACAGGGCGGATACGCAGTATTTT	CAGRDRADTQYF	-	TRBJ2-3	TRBV28	TRBD1
TGTGCCAGCAGTTACACCCTACCTGGCTCTGGAAACACCATATATTTT	CASSYTLPGSGNTIYF	-	TRBJ1-3	TRBV6-5	-
TGTGCCAGCAGTTACCTAAAAGACGGGGTAACCCCCTACGAGCAGTACTTC	CASSYLKDGVTPYEQYF	few	TRBJ2-7	TRBV6-6	-
TGTGCCAGCAGCTTTTCTCCTACGGCGGGAGGATCCTACAATGAGCAGTTCTTC	CASSFSPTAGGSYNEQFF	many	TRBJ2-1	TRBV7-8	TRBD2
TGTGCCAGCAGCCTGGAGATGAGCGGGAGCTCCTACGAGCAGTACTTC	CASSLEMSGSSYEQYF	-	TRBJ2-7	TRBV7-8	TRBD2
TGTGCCAGCAGTTTAAACAGGGGTGGCGGCAATCAGCCCCAGCATTTT	CASSLNRGGGNQPQHF	-	TRBJ1-5	TRBV28	TRBD1
TGCAGTGCTAGAGTGGGACTAGCGGGAGAGGGGTACAATGAGCAGTTCTTC	CSARVGLAGEGYNEQFF	few	TRBJ2-1	TRBV20-1	TRBD2
TGTGCCAGCGGAAACAAGGACACCCCTCGCAACTATGGCTACACCTTC	CASGNKDTPRNYGYTF	-	TRBJ1-2	TRBV7-9	-
TGTGCCAGCAGTTACGGAGGGAGGGACAGGAATACGCAGTATTTT	CASSYGGRDRNTQYF	many	TRBJ2-3	TRBV6-5	-
TGTGCCAGCAGCTCCGACTCCCTAGTGAGGGGCTACGAGCAGTACTTC	CASSSDSLVRGYEQYF	-	TRBJ2-7	TRBV7-2	-
TGCAGCGCTACTAGCGGGGGAGGCACAGATACGCAGTATTTT	CSATSGGGTDTQYF	-	TRBJ2-3	TRBV29-1	TRBD2
TGTGCCAGCAGCTTACCTTTCCGAGGCACAGATACGCAGTATTTT	CASSLPFRGTDTQYF	many	TRBJ2-3	TRBV7-8	-
TGTGCCAGCAGCCCGAACAGGGATTCACCCCTCCACTTT	CASSPNRDSPLHF	many	TRBJ1-6	TRBV7-8	-
TGTGCCAGCAGTTTAAACAAAGAGACCCAGTACTTC	CASSLNKETQYF	-	TRBJ2-5	TRBV6-2/TRBV6-3	-
TGTGCCAGCAGCAGTCGACAGCGCTCCTACCAAGAGACCCAGTACTTC	CASSSRQRSYQETQYF	many	TRBJ2-5	TRBV21-1	-
TGCAGTGCTAGAGATACAGGGGTGGATGAAAAACTGTTTTTT	CSARDTGVDEKLFF	few	TRBJ1-4	TRBV20-1	TRBD1
TGCGCCAGCAGCCAAGAACCCCAAGAGACCCAGTACTTC	CASSQEPQETQYF	-	TRBJ2-5	TRBV5-1	-
TGCGCCAGCAGCTTCACCGGGACATCACGCGAGCAGTACTTC	CASSFTGTSREQYF	-	TRBJ2-7	TRBV5-1	-
TGCAGTGCTAAGATAAGGACAGGGGGCCGAACTAGCGGTTGGGGCTACAATGAGCAGTTCTTC	CSAKIRTGGRTSGWGYNEQFF	many	TRBJ2-1	TRBV20-1	TRBD1
TGTGCCAGTAGTAAAAACTCGGTTGCAACTAATGAAAAACTGTTTTTT	CASSKNSVATNEKLFF	-	TRBJ1-4	TRBV19	-
TGCAGTGCTAGAGATCGAGGAAAGGTCTATGGCTACACCTTC	CSARDRGKVYGYTF	many	TRBJ1-2	TRBV20-1	-
TGCGCCAGCAGCCGCGAAAGGCAGGGAGCTGGAAACACCATATATTTT	CASSRERQGAGNTIYF	few	TRBJ1-3	TRBV4-1	-
TGTGCCAGCAGCTTACTCGACAGGGAGAGCTATGGCTACACCTTC	CASSLLDRESYGYTF	many	TRBJ1-2	TRBV5-6	TRBD1
TGTGCCAGCAGCCCGGGGCAGGGGACAGGGGCCTATGGCTACACCTTC	CASSPGQGTGAYGYTF	many	TRBJ1-2	TRBV7-8	TRBD1
TGTGCCACCAGCAGAGATCAGGGGGTAATTCCTGAAGCTTTCTTT	CATSRDQGVIPEAFF	many	TRBJ1-1	TRBV15	TRBD1
TGTGCCAGCGGGGGGACTAGGCTCACAGATACGCAGTATTTT	CASGGTRLTDTQYF	many	TRBJ2-3	TRBV5-4	TRBD2
TGTGCCAGCTCCCCGGACCGACAGAACACTGAAGCTTTCTTT	CASSPDRQNTEAFF	-	TRBJ1-1	TRBV18	-
TGTGCCAGCCTCGGCGGGAGGGCCGGGTCGGCCAAAAACATTCAGTACTTC	CASLGGRAGSAKNIQYF	many	TRBJ2-4	TRBV12-3/TRBV12-4	TRBD2